A selection of T cell receptor beta chains follows, all from one sample in a study of T cell repertoires in cytomegalovirus infection. TCRdb reprocessed the reads via MiXCR and lists one record per CDR3 protein. The sample includes almost 500,000 distinct CDR3 sequences, approximately 10% of them seen just once. The specimen was PBMCs. The receptors here all came from a human donor in good health (CMV status not recorded). Some clones in this sample may be carry-over from other donors' samples. Each CDR3 is given with its conserved first and last residue. The D gene is left open where the match is weak. A row's size may be missing; if present it is once, few, many or a size class.

TRBV7-2	many	TRBJ2-6	.	TGTGCCAGCACCTACTCTGGGGCCAACGTCCTGACTTTC	CASTYSGANVLTF
TRBV6-5	.	TRBJ2-7	TRBD1	TGTGCCAGCAGTTACTCGGCAGGGGGCTACGAGCAGTACTTC	CASSYSAGGYEQYF
TRBV6-1	.	TRBJ2-1	TRBD2	TGTGCCAGCAGCCCGGGGTGGACTAGCGGGAGCGGGGCCCCCTACAATGAGCAGTTCTTC	CASSPGWTSGSGAPYNEQFF
TRBV7-2	many	TRBJ1-5	TRBD1	TGTGCCAGCAGCTCCGGACAGGGATGGGGAAGCAATCAGCCCCAGCATTTT	CASSSGQGWGSNQPQHF
TRBV7-9	few	TRBJ2-1	TRBD2	TGTGCCAGCAGCTCCCGGACTAGCGGGGTAACCTACAATGAGCAGTTCTTC	CASSSRTSGVTYNEQFF
TRBV7-9	many	TRBJ2-5	.	TGTGCCAGCAGCTCTTTGGGTGTAGGAGAGACCCAGTACTTC	CASSSLGVGETQYF
TRBV5-1	few	TRBJ2-2	TRBD2	TGCGCCAGCAGCGCCGGGACTAGTAAAGGCACCGGGGAGCTGTTTTTT	CASSAGTSKGTGELFF
TRBV19	few	TRBJ2-5	TRBD2	TGTGCCACTGGCGGGGGGCCCCAAGAGACCCAGTACTTC	CATGGGPQETQYF
TRBV27	many	TRBJ2-5	.	TGTGCCAGCAGTTTATCCAGACGAGAGACCCAGTACTTC	CASSLSRRETQYF
TRBV6-1	many	TRBJ2-7	.	TGTGCCAGCAGTCTGACAGACTACGAGCAGTACTTC	CASSLTDYEQYF
TRBV28	many	TRBJ2-6	.	TGTGCCAGCAGACCCGGGAACACGCGCGCCAACGTCCTGACTTTC	CASRPGNTRANVLTF
TRBV28	many	TRBJ2-7	TRBD1	TGTGCCAGCAGTTTCGGAGACAGGGGACCCGAGCAGTACTTC	CASSFGDRGPEQYF
TRBV19	many	TRBJ1-2	TRBD1	TGTGCCAGTAGTACTGGACAGGTGGAGGATGGCTACACCTTC	CASSTGQVEDGYTF
TRBV5-1	many	TRBJ1-1	TRBD1	TGCGCCAGCAGACAGGGGGCGATCGGGAAGACTGAAGCTTTCTTT	CASRQGAIGKTEAFF
TRBV7-9	few	TRBJ2-7	.	TGTGCCAGCAGCATAAGTCACTCCTACGAGCAGTACTTC	CASSISHSYEQYF
TRBV7-2	many	TRBJ2-2	TRBD2	TGTGCCAGCAGCTTAATGACTAGCGGGACCGGGGAGCTGTTTTTT	CASSLMTSGTGELFF
TRBV11-3	many	TRBJ2-2	.	TGTGCCAGCAGCTTAGAGGGGGGCTCGGGCACCGGGGAGCTGTTTTTT	CASSLEGGSGTGELFF
TRBV14	.	TRBJ1-2	.	TGTGCCAGCAGCCATACCAGGGACGGGCACTATGGCTACACCTTC	CASSHTRDGHYGYTF
TRBV7-9	many	TRBJ2-1	TRBD1	TGTGCCAGCAGCCCCCGGGACAGGGGCCACAATGAGCAGTTCTTC	CASSPRDRGHNEQFF
TRBV23-1	few	TRBJ1-5	.	TGCGCCAGCAGTCAAAAATTACCCTCGGGAGGGGATAAGGATCAGCCCCAGCATTTT	CASSQKLPSGGDKDQPQHF
TRBV29-1	once	TRBJ1-3	.	TGCAGCGTCAACTCTGGAAACACCATATATTTT	CSVNSGNTIYF
TRBV28	many	TRBJ1-1	.	TGTGCCAGCAGTCTCCTCGGACAGTACACTGAAGCTTTCTTT	CASSLLGQYTEAFF
TRBV6-1	few	TRBJ1-1	.	TGTGCCAGCAGTGAACAAGCTGAAGCTTTCTTT	CASSEQAEAFF
TRBV7-3	few	TRBJ2-5	TRBD2	TGTGCCAGCAGCCGTAGCGGGGGGCCAGAGGAGACCCAGTACTTC	CASSRSGGPEETQYF
TRBV6-1	many	TRBJ2-7	.	TGTGCCAGCAGTCGCCTGGGACCCCCAGATGTCTACGAGCAGTACTTC	CASSRLGPPDVYEQYF
TRBV11-2	many	TRBJ1-2	.	TGTGCCAGCAGCTTTCAGGGGTACTATGGCTACACCTTC	CASSFQGYYGYTF
TRBV27	many	TRBJ1-6	TRBD1	TGTGCCAGCCGACCCGGGACAGGGGAAAATTCACCCCTCCACTTT	CASRPGTGENSPLHF
TRBV6-2/TRBV6-3	many	TRBJ2-7	TRBD1	TGTGCCAGCAGCCCCGGGACAGCCACCTACGAGCAGTACTTC	CASSPGTATYEQYF
TRBV19	many	TRBJ2-3	.	TGTGCCAGTAGTATACCAGGAGATACGCAGTATTTT	CASSIPGDTQYF
TRBV3-1	.	TRBJ1-1	.	TGTGCCAGCAGCCAATATGTCGGGAACACTGAAGCTTTCTTT	CASSQYVGNTEAFF
TRBV11-1	few	TRBJ2-7	.	TGTGCCAGCAGCTTAGACCAGACACACTCCTACGAGCAGTACTTC	CASSLDQTHSYEQYF
TRBV3-1	.	TRBJ1-5	.	TGTGCCAGCAGCCAAACACAGAATAGCAATCAGCCCCAGCATTTT	CASSQTQNSNQPQHF
TRBV7-2	many	TRBJ2-5	TRBD2	TGTGCCAGCAGCCCACCGGGACTAGCGGTACAAGAGACCCAGTACTTC	CASSPPGLAVQETQYF
TRBV5-6	.	TRBJ2-5	.	TGTGCCAGCAACCCGCGTTTATGGGGACAAGAGACCCAGTACTTC	CASNPRLWGQETQYF
TRBV7-9	many	TRBJ2-7	.	TGTGCCAGCAGCGGTCGGAGGACAGCCTCCTCCTACGAGCAGTACTTC	CASSGRRTASSYEQYF
TRBV5-4	.	TRBJ2-1	.	TGTGCCAGCAGCCCGGATGGGGTTTACAATGAGCAGTTCTTC	CASSPDGVYNEQFF
TRBV5-1	.	TRBJ2-1	TRBD2	TGCGCCAGCAGCTCAATCGGACTAGCGGGAGCCGACAATGAGCAGTTCTTC	CASSSIGLAGADNEQFF
TRBV7-2	many	TRBJ2-1	.	TGTGCCAGCAGCTTAATAACAGGGCCGAACTCCTACAATGAGCAGTTCTTC	CASSLITGPNSYNEQFF
TRBV6-5	.	TRBJ1-2	.	TGTGCCAGCAGTTTTGGGGGGCGCAGCTATGGCTACACCTTC	CASSFGGRSYGYTF
TRBV7-9	many	TRBJ1-1	TRBD1	TGTGCCAGCAGCTTAGGAGGGGGCGCGGGCACTGAAGCTTTCTTT	CASSLGGGAGTEAFF
TRBV7-2	many	TRBJ1-5	TRBD1	TGTGCCAGCAGCCCTCGACAGGGGGGATGGCCCCAGCATTTT	CASSPRQGGWPQHF
TRBV20-1	few	TRBJ2-7	.	TGCAGTGCTCGAGGGACGGACACCTACGAGCAGTACTTC	CSARGTDTYEQYF
TRBV6-1	many	TRBJ1-1	.	TGTGCCAGCACTGGACATGAGAACACTGAAGCTTTCTTT	CASTGHENTEAFF
TRBV3-1	.	TRBJ2-3	.	TGTGCCAGCAGTAAGGGAGAAGGAGATACGCAGTATTTT	CASSKGEGDTQYF
TRBV7-9	many	TRBJ1-4	.	TGTGCCAGCAGCTTAGGAGGGCTTGAAAAACTGTTTTTT	CASSLGGLEKLFF
TRBV29-1	.	TRBJ1-2	TRBD1	TGCAGCGTTGTGGGGCAGGGGGTTGGCTACACCTTC	CSVVGQGVGYTF
TRBV7-2	many	TRBJ1-1	TRBD1	TGTGCCAGCAGCCCGACAGGGCGATTTAGCACTGAAGCTTTCTTT	CASSPTGRFSTEAFF
TRBV20-1	.	TRBJ2-1	TRBD2	TGCAGTGCTAGGTTTAGGGAGACTAGCGGGTATGAGCAGTTCTTC	CSARFRETSGYEQFF
TRBV20-1	few	TRBJ2-3	.	TGCAGTGCTAGTCGGACACCGTGGACAGATACGCAGTATTTT	CSASRTPWTDTQYF
TRBV19	many	TRBJ2-2	TRBD1	TGTGCCAGTAGTATAGCGAGGACAGGGGACACCGGGGAGCTGTTTTTT	CASSIARTGDTGELFF
TRBV12-3/TRBV12-4	many	TRBJ2-3	.	TGTGCCAGCAGTTTTGTAGCGGGACAGGGTACAGATACGCAGTATTTT	CASSFVAGQGTDTQYF
TRBV2	many	TRBJ2-1	TRBD1	TGTGCCAGCTTGGTGGGACAGGGGGTCGATGAGCAGTTCTTC	CASLVGQGVDEQFF
TRBV28	.	TRBJ2-3	.	TGTGCCAGCAGTTTGCTGGGCTATACGCAGTATTTT	CASSLLGYTQYF
TRBV20-1	few	TRBJ2-3	.	TGCAGTGCTGAAGGGGCGGTGAAAGGCGATACGCAGTATTTT	CSAEGAVKGDTQYF
TRBV11-2	many	TRBJ2-2	.	TGTGCCAGCAGCTTACCTGGGGGGCCTATTACCGGGGAGCTGTTTTTT	CASSLPGGPITGELFF
TRBV5-6	.	TRBJ1-6	TRBD1	TGTGCCAGCAGCTTTCTGACAGGGGGCCATAATTCACCCCTCCACTTT	CASSFLTGGHNSPLHF
TRBV19	few	TRBJ2-2	TRBD1	TGTGCCAGTAGTGGGCCGGGGACAGGGCGAACCGGGGAGCTGTTTTTT	CASSGPGTGRTGELFF
TRBV4-2	.	TRBJ1-5	.	TGTGCCAGCAGCCTAGGGTTGGGGAGCAATCAGCCCCAGCATTTT	CASSLGLGSNQPQHF
TRBV9	.	TRBJ2-1	TRBD2	TGTGCCAGCAGCGTAAACGTCAAGCGGGAGACCACCAATGAGCAGTTCTTC	CASSVNVKRETTNEQFF